The rows below give T cell receptor beta chains drawn from one sample of a study of CD8 T cells in Susac syndrome. Via MiXCR, TCRdb re-called the immunoSEQ multiplex PCR reads, giving one row per CDR3 protein. The sample contains 150,000 to 160,000 distinct CDR3 sequences, around 96% of which appear only once. Specimen: CD4+ T cells from PBMCs. These receptors were taken from a human donor with Susac syndrome. Both conserved end residues are part of each CDR3. Each record gives: clone size, D gene, J gene, V gene, CDR3 protein, CDR3 DNA. D genes are given only for firm matches. Size is omitted from some rows. Given values are once, few, many or a class for expanded clones.

abundance: -; d_gene: -; j_gene: TRBJ1-1; v_gene: TRBV12-3/TRBV12-4; CDR3aa: CASSRVEAFF; CDR3nt: TGTGCCAGCAGCCGAGTTGAAGCTTTCTTT
abundance: -; d_gene: TRBD2; j_gene: TRBJ2-5; v_gene: TRBV24-1; CDR3aa: CVPRESYRQETQYF; CDR3nt: TGTGTCCCGCGGGAGTCATATCGCCAAGAGACCCAGTACTTC
abundance: few; d_gene: -; j_gene: TRBJ1-5; v_gene: TRBV12-3/TRBV12-4; CDR3aa: CASSPPNQPQHF; CDR3nt: TGTGCCAGCAGTCCCCCCAATCAGCCCCAGCATTTT
abundance: -; d_gene: -; j_gene: TRBJ2-7; v_gene: TRBV11-1; CDR3aa: CASSLAGTPTYEQYF; CDR3nt: TGTGCCAGCAGCTTGGCCGGGACGCCAACCTACGAGCAGTACTTC
abundance: -; d_gene: TRBD1; j_gene: TRBJ1-4; v_gene: TRBV5-1; CDR3aa: CASSLARGTATNEKLFF; CDR3nt: TGCGCCAGCAGCTTGGCTCGCGGGACAGCAACTAATGAAAAACTGTTTTTT
abundance: -; d_gene: -; j_gene: TRBJ2-1; v_gene: TRBV12-3/TRBV12-4; CDR3aa: CASSSDEQFF; CDR3nt: TGTGCCAGCAGTTCAGATGAGCAGTTCTTC
abundance: -; d_gene: -; j_gene: TRBJ1-5; v_gene: TRBV29-1; CDR3aa: CSAGQSNQPQHF; CDR3nt: TGCAGCGCCGGACAGAGCAATCAGCCCCAGCATTTT
abundance: -; d_gene: TRBD2; j_gene: TRBJ2-2; v_gene: TRBV20-1; CDR3aa: CSAAGLAFAGELFF; CDR3nt: TGCAGTGCGGCCGGACTAGCGTTTGCCGGGGAGCTGTTTTTT
abundance: -; d_gene: TRBD1; j_gene: TRBJ1-2; v_gene: TRBV6-2/TRBV6-3; CDR3aa: CASSYSGGGDYGYTF; CDR3nt: TGTGCCAGCAGTTACTCGGGAGGGGGCGACTATGGCTACACCTTC
abundance: -; d_gene: -; j_gene: TRBJ2-1; v_gene: TRBV24-1; CDR3aa: CATSGHRPNEQFF; CDR3nt: TGTGCCACCAGTGGCCATCGCCCCAATGAGCAGTTCTTC
abundance: -; d_gene: -; j_gene: TRBJ2-1; v_gene: TRBV12-3/TRBV12-4; CDR3aa: CASSLSPVREQFF; CDR3nt: TGTGCCAGCAGTTTAAGCCCCGTCCGTGAGCAGTTCTTC
abundance: -; d_gene: -; j_gene: TRBJ1-1; v_gene: TRBV7-9; CDR3aa: CASSLEFNTEAFF; CDR3nt: TGTGCCAGCAGCTTGGAATTTAACACTGAAGCTTTCTTT
abundance: -; d_gene: -; j_gene: TRBJ1-6; v_gene: TRBV5-1; CDR3aa: CASSSAAGDSPLHF; CDR3nt: TGCGCCAGCAGCTCAGCTGCAGGGGATTCACCCCTCCACTTT
abundance: -; d_gene: TRBD1; j_gene: TRBJ2-6; v_gene: TRBV29-1; CDR3aa: CSAQPQGAGANVLTF; CDR3nt: TGCAGCGCGCAACCACAGGGGGCTGGGGCCAACGTCCTGACTTTC
abundance: -; d_gene: TRBD1; j_gene: TRBJ1-2; v_gene: TRBV23-1; CDR3aa: CASSQTRQGPHGYTF; CDR3nt: TGCGCCAGCAGTCAAACCCGACAGGGGCCTCATGGCTACACCTTC
abundance: -; d_gene: -; j_gene: TRBJ2-5; v_gene: TRBV5-6; CDR3aa: CASSPTGRPNQETQYF; CDR3nt: TGTGCCAGCAGCCCTACGGGCAGGCCGAATCAAGAGACCCAGTACTTC
abundance: -; d_gene: -; j_gene: TRBJ2-1; v_gene: TRBV20-1; CDR3aa: CSARKGNEQFF; CDR3nt: TGCAGTGCGAGGAAGGGCAATGAGCAGTTCTTC
abundance: -; d_gene: -; j_gene: TRBJ1-2; v_gene: TRBV20-1; CDR3aa: CSAADEGGLYGYTF; CDR3nt: TGCAGTGCTGCAGATGAGGGGGGACTCTATGGCTACACCTTC